This TCR beta chain was sequenced in a study of T cell responses to AZD1222 COVID-19 vaccine. This clone was seen only once. The antigen is unknown. The study pooled second doses at about 4 or about 12 weeks. Trimming at V came to 7 bases and at J to 2 bases, leaving 5 bases not matched to a gene. CDR1 is LNHDA and CDR2 is SQIVND in the germline V gene (reference sequence). The CDR3 runs to 13 residues. Points from the study as a whole: Seropositivity was recorded at baseline in only a handful of AZD1222 recipients. There were repertoire samples only from the period after the peak T cell response. Regions 160-218 and 743-854 dominated among vaccine-associated CD4 TCRs spanning spike.

Using immunoSEQ multiplex PCR, the repertoire was profiled, and TCRdb retains in-frame clones only, with some absent. The table includes 100,000 to 120,000 clones, around 90% detected once. This chain links TRBV19 with TRBJ2-7; TRBD1 matches at 7 bases. The sequence was obtained from an adult who received the AZD1222 COVID-19 vaccine. This specimen was peripheral blood, taken 28 days after the second AZD1222 dose. DNA of the CDR3: TGTGCCAGTAAAGGGACAGCTCCCTACGAGCAGTACTTC. Translation: CASKGTAPYEQYF. The full variable domain, with the rest looked up from reference TRBV19 and TRBJ2-7, is DGGITQSPKYLFRKEGQNVTLSCEQNLNHDAMYWYRQDPGQGLRLIYYSQIVNDFQKGDIAEGYSVSREKKESFPLTVTSAQKNPTAFYLCASKGTAPYEQYFGPGTRLTVT.